These 25 T cell receptor beta chains were all obtained from the same sample, sequenced in a study of Ad26.COV2.S vaccination and SARS-CoV-2 variants. Profiled with immunoSEQ multiplex PCR; TCRdb holds only in-frame clones, not every one. The repertoire holds about 400,000 clones, with approximately 90% as singletons. The treatment denotes: around 19 received Ad26.COV2.S at low or high dose, single or two shots; about 5 received placebo; per-sample allocation not given. At day 63 after the first vaccine or placebo injection, samples were drawn. The sample consisted of peripheral blood, taken in a trial of Ad26.COV2.S vaccine versus placebo. The source of these receptors is a person between 18 and 60 years old who received the Ad26.COV2.S COVID-19 vaccine or a placebo.

The chain employs TRBV11-2 and TRBJ2-2; 9 bases agree with TRBD1. V dropped 5 bases and J dropped 1; count of bases not matched to a gene: 5. This CDR3 is 16 amino acids long. Germline V CDR1 and CDR2: SGHAT, FQNNGV. The CDR3 sequence: CASSPLGQGNTGELFF. CDR3 sequence (DNA): TGTGCCAGCAGCCCCCTGGGACAGGGGAACACCGGGGAGCTGTTTTTT.

The V gene is TRBV30, the J gene TRBJ1-1; the D is unclear. V was shortened by 2 bases and J by 4 bases, with 17 bases between the two germline ends. In germline, CDR1 is GTSNPN, CDR2 SVGIG (reference sequence). The CDR3 length is 15 residues. The CDR3 DNA reads as TGTGCCTGGAGTTCCCTCCTAAAAGGGAGCACTGAAGCTTTCTTT. It translates to CAWSSLLKGSTEAFF.

The chain combines TRBV10-2 with TRBJ1-1; D is perhaps TRBD1 (5 bases). CDR3 length equals 14 residues. Trimming shortened V by 3 bases and J by 6 bases, and 14 bases separated the two germline ends. In germline, CDR1 is WSHSY, CDR2 SAAADI. CDR3 DNA sequence: TGCGCCAGCAGTGATGGGGGGGGGTTGGCTGAAGCTTTCTTT. Translating it yields CASSDGGGLAEAFF.

The chain combines TRBV5-4 with TRBJ1-5; D remains unclear. V lost 0 bases to trimming and J lost 6 bases, with 10 bases between them. This CDR3 region has 14 residues. Germline assignment: CDR1 SGHNT and CDR2 YYREEE (reference sequence). The CDR3 region is CASSLDGNSQPQHF. The CDR3 DNA is TGTGCCAGCAGCTTGGACGGCAATTCTCAGCCCCAGCATTTT.

This clone was observed once. The J gene is TRBJ1-2, the V gene TRBV6-2 or TRBV6-3, with unresolved D. Per germline, CDR1 MNHEY and CDR2 SVGEGT. The CDR3 is made up of 13 amino acids. V lost 6 bases to trimming and J lost 8 bases, with 16 bases between them. CDR3 in amino acids: CASSNAVPGGYTF. The CDR3 DNA follows: TGTGCCAGCAGCAACGCGGTCCCGGGGGGCTACACCTTC.

This clone was counted a single time. The V gene is TRBV7-2, the J gene TRBJ1-6, with D possibly TRBD1 on 5 matching bases. CDR1 is SGHTA, CDR2 FQGNSA, per germline. The ends were cut back, 1 base at V and 14 bases at J, with 18 bases in the middle. The CDR3 length is 15 residues. The CDR3 DNA is TGTGCCAGCAGCTTAGATGGGGGACCGGGGCAGTCCCTCCACTTT. This translates into CASSLDGGPGQSLHF.

The rearrangement uses TRBV3-1 (or the pseudogene TRBV3-2) and TRBJ1-1; the match to TRBD1 covers 8 bases. Per the germline V gene, CDR1 is LGHDT and CDR2 is YNNKEL (reference sequence). The ends lost 2 bases at V and 4 bases at J; junction bases unmatched: 3. This CDR3 region has 14 residues. The CDR3 nucleotides read TGTGCCAGCAGCCAACATACAGGGGGCACTGAAGCTTTCTTT. Translated, it gives CASSQHTGGTEAFF.

The gene calls are TRBV7-9 and TRBJ1-1; D perhaps matches TRBD1 (5 bases). V lost 0 bases to trimming and J lost 4 bases, with 12 bases between them. This CDR3 spans 15 amino acids. Germline values: CDR1 SEHNR, CDR2 FQNEAQ (reference sequence). The CDR3 sequence is CASSLAPGRVTEAFF. In nucleotides, the CDR3 is TGTGCCAGCAGCTTAGCGCCAGGGAGGGTCACTGAAGCTTTCTTT.

The chain couples TRBV13 to TRBJ1-1; perhaps TRBD1 as D (5 bases). V dropped 5 bases and J dropped 4 bases, with 17 bases sitting between them. The CDR3 has 15 amino acids. Germline lookup yields CDR1 PRHDT and CDR2 FYEKMQ (reference sequence). Written as DNA, the CDR3 is TGTGCCAGCAGCCCCCCGTCGGGGGGTGGCACTGAAGCTTTCTTT. Its translation: CASSPPSGGGTEAFF.

A few counts support this clone. The chain employs TRBV19 and TRBJ1-1, with a possible D match to TRBD1 (5 bases). This CDR3 is 14 amino acids long. The germline V and J ends were trimmed by 3 bases and 0 bases, with 8 bases remaining between them. Germline CDR1 is LNHDA and CDR2 is SQIVND (reference sequence). The CDR3 sequence is CASSMRGMNTEAFF. The DNA for the CDR3 is TGTGCCAGTAGTATGAGGGGAATGAACACTGAAGCTTTCTTT.

This clone was seen only a few times. The gene calls are TRBV19 and TRBJ1-2; D may be TRBD1 (5 bases). V was cut by 9 bases and J by 3 bases, with 11 bases left in between. The CDR3 runs to 12 residues. Germline V CDR1 and CDR2: LNHDA, SQIVND (reference sequence). Here the CDR3 reads CASGRGDYGYTF. The CDR3 DNA reads as TGTGCCAGCGGACGGGGGGACTATGGCTACACCTTC.

The J gene is TRBJ2-5, the V gene TRBV7-2, with D possibly TRBD2 on 6 matching bases. The germline CDR1 and CDR2 sequences are SGHTA and FQGNSA. This CDR3 has 15 residues. Trimming took off 2 bases at V and 0 bases at J, with 10 bases between the two ends. CDR3 loop: CASSLYGDYQETQYF. The CDR3 nucleotides read TGTGCCAGCAGCTTATACGGGGACTACCAAGAGACCCAGTACTTC.

The chain couples TRBV7-7 to TRBJ2-1, with D perhaps matching TRBD2 (5 bases). Germline-derived CDR1 and CDR2 are SSHAT and FNYEAQ (reference sequence). The CDR3 length is 15 residues. V lost 0 bases and J lost 3, with 9 bases in between. The CDR3 DNA sequence: TGTGCCAGCAGCTTAGCGCTAGCTAGCTACAATGAGCAGTTCTTC. Its protein is CASSLALASYNEQFF. The full variable domain, its missing parts supplied by reference TRBV7-7 and TRBJ2-1, is GAGVSQSPRYKVTKRGQDVTLRCDPISSHATLYWYQQALGQGPEFLTYFNYEAQPDKSGLPSDRFSAERPEGSISTLTIQRTEQRDSAMYRCASSLALASYNEQFFGPGTRLTVL.

V gene TRBV5-4 combines with J gene TRBJ2-7, with 9 nucleotides matching TRBD1. The germline V gene encodes CDR1 SGHNT and CDR2 YYREEE (reference sequence). This CDR3 is built from 13 residues. With V trimmed by 2 bases and J by 4 bases, 1 base remained unmatched. In DNA form, the CDR3 reads TGTGCCAGCAGCTTTGACAGGGGGTACGAGCAGTACTTC. Protein product: CASSFDRGYEQYF.

V usage is TRBV30 and J usage is TRBJ2-4; maybe TRBD2 (5 bases). The germline gives CDR1 GTSNPN, CDR2 SVGIG (reference sequence). V lost 0 bases and J lost 10, with 7 bases in between. The CDR3 has 11 amino acids. The CDR3 protein is CAWSVGGIQYF. The CDR3 nucleotides are TGTGCCTGGAGTGTGGGCGGGATTCAGTACTTC.

Here the CDR3 reads CASSFGAPSEAWPQHF. The DNA for the CDR3 is TGTGCCAGCAGCTTTGGGGCACCTTCCGAGGCGTGGCCCCAGCATTTT. The chain recombines TRBV5-6 with TRBJ1-5; D might be TRBD1 (5 bases). The ends were cut back, 2 bases at V and 9 bases at J, with 21 bases in the middle. The CDR3 length is 16 residues. Germline CDR1 reads SGHDT; CDR2 reads YYEEEE.

V is TRBV11-2 and J is TRBJ2-4, with D tentatively TRBD1 or TRBD2 (5 bases each). The V end was cut by 4 bases, the J end by 6 bases, with 16 bases between. The germline V gene has CDR1 SGHAT and CDR2 FQNNGV. The CDR3 sequence is 15 residues long. The CDR3: CASSSRGARGNIQYF. CDR3 sequence (DNA): TGTGCCAGCAGCTCCCGGGGCGCCCGCGGAAACATTCAGTACTTC.

This sequence joins TRBV5-6 and TRBJ2-7; 7 bases are shared with TRBD1. The CDR3 extends over 15 amino acids. CDR1 SGHDT and CDR2 YYEEEE come from the germline V gene. Trimming at V came to 2 bases and at J to 1 base, leaving 6 bases not matched to a gene. As DNA, the CDR3 is TGTGCCAGCAGCTTTGAGGGGGCGCTTTCCTACGAGCAGTACTTC. Protein: CASSFEGALSYEQYF.

This clone was counted only a few times. CDR3 coding DNA: TGTGCCAGCAGCCAATATCGCTCCGGTCAGCCCCAGCATTTT. Translating it yields CASSQYRSGQPQHF. This chain joins TRBV3-1 (or the pseudogene TRBV3-2) and TRBJ1-5; unclear D gene. The V end was cut by 2 bases, the J end by 6 bases, with 11 bases between. Germline V lookup: CDR1 LGHDT, CDR2 YNNKEL (reference sequence). The length of the CDR3 is 14 residues.

The chain recombines TRBV7-9 with TRBJ1-5; weak D call: TRBD1 (5 bases). The CDR3 runs 13 residues. V lost 5 bases, J lost 9 bases, and 14 bases lay in between. The V gene's germline CDR1 is SEHNR and CDR2 FQNEAQ (reference sequence). The chain's CDR3 is CASSAGRDGPQHF. DNA for the CDR3: TGTGCCAGCAGCGCCGGGCGGGACGGGCCCCAGCATTTT.

This chain links TRBV10-1 with TRBJ2-3; D possibly corresponds to TRBD1 (6 bases). This CDR3 contains 16 residues. Trimming cost V 0 bases and J 5 bases, with 15 bases left between them. CDR1 and CDR2 (germline): WNHNN, SYGVQD (reference sequence). In DNA form, the CDR3 reads TGCGCCAGCAGTGAGTCGAGGGACACGAGAGGAGATACGCAGTATTTT. Translation gives CASSESRDTRGDTQYF.

CDR3 DNA: TGTGCCAGTAGTATTGGTAGTATTAGGGCTGAAGCTTTCTTT. Protein: CASSIGSIRAEAFF. The V gene is TRBV19, the J gene TRBJ1-1; D not certain. Germline CDR1 reads LNHDA; CDR2 reads SQIVND (reference sequence). V was pared by 3 bases and J by 6 bases, with 14 bases between. CDR3 length: 14 amino acids.

This sequence joins TRBV9 and TRBJ2-2; TRBD2 matches at 10 bases. Germline-derived CDR1 and CDR2 are SGDLS and YYNGEE. This CDR3 has 19 amino acids. After removal of 0 bases from V and 2 bases from J, the junction contained 10 bases not matched to a gene. The CDR3 DNA sequence: TGTGCCAGCAGCGTAGTCGGGCTAGCGGGGGCCGAAAACACCGGGGAGCTGTTTTTT. Translated: CASSVVGLAGAENTGELFF.

The CDR3, as DNA: TGTGCCAGCAGCCAAGGACAGTGGTCACGGGAGCAGTACTTC. As protein: CASSQGQWSREQYF. This rearrangement joins TRBV3-1 (or the pseudogene TRBV3-2) to TRBJ2-7; D perhaps matches TRBD1 (5 bases). Trimming took off 1 base at V and 7 bases at J, with 14 bases between the two ends. The CDR3 runs to 14 residues. Per germline, CDR1 LGHDT and CDR2 YNNKEL (reference sequence).

The chain couples TRBV29-1 to TRBJ1-4; D possibly corresponds to TRBD1 (5 bases). V lost 6 bases to trimming and J lost 4 bases, with 12 bases between them. In germline, CDR1 is SQVTM, CDR2 ANQGSEA. The CDR3 length is 13 residues. CDR3 sequence: CSVTGRGNEKLFF. CDR3 DNA sequence: TGCAGCGTAACCGGGAGGGGTAATGAAAAACTGTTTTTT.